This TCR beta chain was obtained from a study of blood T cell repertoires in COVID-19. Profiled with immunoSEQ multiplex PCR; TCRdb holds only in-frame clones, not every one. The sample records 210,000 or so clones, about nine tenths being singletons. Trimming pared 1 base from V and 4 bases from J, leaving 10 bases between. Germline CDR1 reads LNHDA; CDR2 reads SQIVND (reference sequence). The CDR3 has 14 amino acids. Sample: peripheral blood. This clonotype was obtained from an older woman with acute or convalescent COVID-19. The V call is TRBV19, the J call TRBJ1-2; no clear D. CDR3 coding DNA: TGTGCCAGTAGTATAGGCGGTCCTATCTATGGCTACACCTTC. This sequence encodes CASSIGGPIYGYTF.